This TCR beta chain was retrieved from a study of blood T cell repertoires in COVID-19. Study summary: In each case, the material was cDNA or gDNA derived from T cells, B-cell-depleted T cells, or PBMCs.

V gave up 0 bases and J gave up 6 bases, with 12 bases separating them. The CDR3 is 15 amino acids. CDR1 is SGHDN, CDR2 FVKESK, per germline. Here immunoSEQ multiplex PCR was the method, and the copy in TCRdb shows in-frame clones only, minus some. Of fewer than 250,000 clones listed, approximately 85% are singletons. This sequence was found in a middle-aged man with acute or convalescent COVID-19. Sequences were obtained from peripheral blood. The J gene is TRBJ2-1, the V gene TRBV14; maybe TRBD1 (6 bases). This CDR3 is CASSQDLGTRNEQFF. CDR3 in DNA: TGTGCCAGCAGCCAAGATCTAGGGACACGCAATGAGCAGTTCTTC.